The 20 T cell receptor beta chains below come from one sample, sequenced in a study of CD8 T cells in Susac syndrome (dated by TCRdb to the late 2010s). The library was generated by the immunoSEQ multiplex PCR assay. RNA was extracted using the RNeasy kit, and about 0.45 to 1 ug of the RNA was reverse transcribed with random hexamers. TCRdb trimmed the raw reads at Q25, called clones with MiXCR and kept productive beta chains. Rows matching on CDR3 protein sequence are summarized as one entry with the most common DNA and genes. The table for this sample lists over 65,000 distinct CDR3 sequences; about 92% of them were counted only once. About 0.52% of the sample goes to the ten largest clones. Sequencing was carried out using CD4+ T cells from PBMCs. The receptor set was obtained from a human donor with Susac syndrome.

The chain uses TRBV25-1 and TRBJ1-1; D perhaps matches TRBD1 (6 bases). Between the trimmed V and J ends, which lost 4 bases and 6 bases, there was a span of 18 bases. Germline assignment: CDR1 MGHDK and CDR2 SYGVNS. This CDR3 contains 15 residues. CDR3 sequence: CASSGTERGYAEAFF. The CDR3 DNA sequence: TGTGCCAGCAGTGGCACCGAGAGGGGGTACGCTGAAGCTTTCTTT.

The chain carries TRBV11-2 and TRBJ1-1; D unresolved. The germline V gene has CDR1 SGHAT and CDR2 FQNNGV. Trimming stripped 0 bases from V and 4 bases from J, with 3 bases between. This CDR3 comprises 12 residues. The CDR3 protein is CASSLDGTEAFF. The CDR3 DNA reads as TGTGCCAGCAGCTTAGATGGCACTGAAGCTTTCTTT.

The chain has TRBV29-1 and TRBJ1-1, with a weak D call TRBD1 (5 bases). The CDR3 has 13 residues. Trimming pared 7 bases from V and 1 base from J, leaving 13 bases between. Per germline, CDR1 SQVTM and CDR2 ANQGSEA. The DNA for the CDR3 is TGCAGCGCCGAGGCAGGACAGAACACTGAAGCTTTCTTT. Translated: CSAEAGQNTEAFF. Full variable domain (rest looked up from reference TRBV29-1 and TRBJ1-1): SAVISQKPSRDICQRGTSLTIQCQVDSQVTMMFWYRQQPGQSLTLIATANQGSEATYESGFVIDKFPISRPNLTFSTLTVSNMSPEDSSIYLCSAEAGQNTEAFFGQGTRLTVV.

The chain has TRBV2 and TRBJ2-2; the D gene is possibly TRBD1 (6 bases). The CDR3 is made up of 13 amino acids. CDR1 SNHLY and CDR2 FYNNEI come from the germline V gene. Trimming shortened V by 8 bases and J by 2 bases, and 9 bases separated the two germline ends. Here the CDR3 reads CASDRLNTGELFF. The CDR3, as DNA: TGTGCCAGCGACAGGCTCAACACCGGGGAGCTGTTTTTT.

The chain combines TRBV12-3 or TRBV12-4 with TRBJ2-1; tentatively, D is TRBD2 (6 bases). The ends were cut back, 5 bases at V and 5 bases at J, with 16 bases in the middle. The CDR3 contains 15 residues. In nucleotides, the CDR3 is TGTGCCAGCAGTCCCCGGTTATCGGGGGACAATGAGCAGTTCTTC. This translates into CASSPRLSGDNEQFF.

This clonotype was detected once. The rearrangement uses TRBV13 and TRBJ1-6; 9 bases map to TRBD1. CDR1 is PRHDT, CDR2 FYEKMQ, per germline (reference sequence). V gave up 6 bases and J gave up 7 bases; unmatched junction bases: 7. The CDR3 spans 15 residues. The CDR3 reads CASRLGQGKNSPLHF. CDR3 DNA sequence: TGTGCCAGCAGGCTTGGACAGGGGAAAAATTCACCCCTCCACTTT.

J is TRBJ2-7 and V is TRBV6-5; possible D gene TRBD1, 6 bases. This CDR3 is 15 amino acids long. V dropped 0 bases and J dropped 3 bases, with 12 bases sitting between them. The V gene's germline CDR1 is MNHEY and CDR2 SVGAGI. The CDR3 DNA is TGTGCCAGCAGTTACTCGTCAGGGGAAATCTACGAGCAGTACTTC. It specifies CASSYSSGEIYEQYF.

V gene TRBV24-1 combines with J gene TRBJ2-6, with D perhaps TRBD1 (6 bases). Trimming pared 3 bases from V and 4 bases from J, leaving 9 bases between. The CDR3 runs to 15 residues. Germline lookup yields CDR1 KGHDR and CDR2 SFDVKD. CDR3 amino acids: CATSDQGSGANVLTF. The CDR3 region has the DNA TGTGCCACCAGTGATCAGGGGTCCGGGGCCAACGTCCTGACTTTC.

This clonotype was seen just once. The CDR3 region is CASSPYRQYNEQFF. CDR3 sequence (DNA): TGTGCCAGCAGTCCCTATAGACAGTACAATGAGCAGTTCTTC. V is TRBV12-3 or TRBV12-4 and J is TRBJ2-1; tentative D call: TRBD1 (5 bases). The CDR3 is 14 amino acids. The ends were cut back, 5 bases at V and 4 bases at J, with 12 bases in the middle.

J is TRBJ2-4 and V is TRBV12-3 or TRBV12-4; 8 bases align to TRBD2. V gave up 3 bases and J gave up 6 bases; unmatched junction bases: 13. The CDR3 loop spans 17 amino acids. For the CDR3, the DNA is TGTGCCAGCAGTTTTTACGGGAGGGCCGAGGGTGGAAACATTCAGTACTTC. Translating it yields CASSFYGRAEGGNIQYF.

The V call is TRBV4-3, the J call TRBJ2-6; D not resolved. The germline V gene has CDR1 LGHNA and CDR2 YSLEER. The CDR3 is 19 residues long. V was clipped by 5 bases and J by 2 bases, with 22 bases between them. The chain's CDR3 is CASSYSPPRSGTGANVLTF. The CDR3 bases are TGCGCCAGCAGCTACTCCCCACCGAGGTCGGGCACTGGGGCCAACGTCCTGACTTTC.

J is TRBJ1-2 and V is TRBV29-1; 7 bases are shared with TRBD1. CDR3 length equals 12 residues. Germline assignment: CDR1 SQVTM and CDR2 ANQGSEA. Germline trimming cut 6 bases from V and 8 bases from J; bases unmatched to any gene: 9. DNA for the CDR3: TGCAGCGTGGGAGGACAGGCCCAGGGCTACACCTTC. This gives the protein CSVGGQAQGYTF.

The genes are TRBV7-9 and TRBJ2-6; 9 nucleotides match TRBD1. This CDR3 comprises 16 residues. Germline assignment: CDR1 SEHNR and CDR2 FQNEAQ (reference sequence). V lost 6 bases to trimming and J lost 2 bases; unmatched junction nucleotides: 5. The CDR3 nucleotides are TGTGCCAGCAGTTTCGGACAGGGGACTGGGGCCAACGTCCTGACTTTC. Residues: CASSFGQGTGANVLTF.

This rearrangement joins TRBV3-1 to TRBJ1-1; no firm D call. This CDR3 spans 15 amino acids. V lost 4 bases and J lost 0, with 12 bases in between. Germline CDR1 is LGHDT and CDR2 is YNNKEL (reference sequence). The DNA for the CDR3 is TGTGCCAGCAGCCTCCTGTCAGGAGTGAACACTGAAGCTTTCTTT. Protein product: CASSLLSGVNTEAFF.

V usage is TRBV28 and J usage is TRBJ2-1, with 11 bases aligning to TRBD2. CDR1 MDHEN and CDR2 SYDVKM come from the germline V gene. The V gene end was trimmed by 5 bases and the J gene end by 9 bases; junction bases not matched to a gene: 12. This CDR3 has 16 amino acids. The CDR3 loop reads CASSPLTSGRRGEQFF. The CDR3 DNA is TGTGCCAGCAGTCCCCTAACTAGCGGGAGAAGGGGTGAGCAGTTCTTC. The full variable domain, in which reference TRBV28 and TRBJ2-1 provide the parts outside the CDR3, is DVKVTQSSRYLVKRTGEKVFLECVQDMDHENMFWYRQDPGLGLRLIYFSYDVKMKEKGDIPEGYSVSREKKERFSLILESASTNQTSMYLCASSPLTSGRRGEQFFGPGTRLTVL.

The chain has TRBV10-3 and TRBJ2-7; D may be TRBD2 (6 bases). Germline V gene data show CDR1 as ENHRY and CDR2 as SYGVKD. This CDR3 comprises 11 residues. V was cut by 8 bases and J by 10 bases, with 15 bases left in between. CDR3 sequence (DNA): TGTGCCATCCCCGGGACTGAATCTCAGTACTTC. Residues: CAIPGTESQYF.

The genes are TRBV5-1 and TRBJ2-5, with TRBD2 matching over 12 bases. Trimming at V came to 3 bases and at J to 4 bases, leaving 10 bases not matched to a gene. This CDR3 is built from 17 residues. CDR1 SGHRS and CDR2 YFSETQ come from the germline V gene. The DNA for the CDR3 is TGCGCCAGCAGCTGGAGGTCTAGCGGGGGGGCCCGAGAGACCCAGTACTTC. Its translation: CASSWRSSGGARETQYF. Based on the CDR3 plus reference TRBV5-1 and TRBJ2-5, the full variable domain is KAGVTQTPRYLIKTRGQQVTLSCSPISGHRSVSWYQQTPGQGLQFLFEYFSETQRNKGNFPGRFSGRQFSNSRSEMNVSTLELGDSALYLCASSWRSSGGARETQYFGPGTRLLVL.

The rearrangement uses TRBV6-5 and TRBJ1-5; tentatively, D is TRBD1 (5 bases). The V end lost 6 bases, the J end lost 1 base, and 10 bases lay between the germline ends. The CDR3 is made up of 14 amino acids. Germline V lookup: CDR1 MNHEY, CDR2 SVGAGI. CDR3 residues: CASSPRDSNQPQHF. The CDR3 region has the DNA TGTGCCAGCAGCCCCCGGGACAGCAATCAGCCCCAGCATTTT.

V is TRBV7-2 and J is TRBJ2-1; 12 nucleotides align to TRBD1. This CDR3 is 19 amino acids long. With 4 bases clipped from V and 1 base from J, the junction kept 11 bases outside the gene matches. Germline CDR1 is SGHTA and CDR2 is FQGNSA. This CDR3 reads CASSSQGQGAQGSYNEQFF. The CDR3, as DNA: TGTGCCAGCAGCTCTCAGGGACAGGGGGCACAAGGGTCCTACAATGAGCAGTTCTTC.

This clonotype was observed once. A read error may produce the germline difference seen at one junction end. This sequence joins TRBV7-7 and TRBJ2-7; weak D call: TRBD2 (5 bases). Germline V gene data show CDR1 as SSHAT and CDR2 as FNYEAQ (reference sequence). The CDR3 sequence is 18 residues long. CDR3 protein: CASSLADELGVRPYEQYF. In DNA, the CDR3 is TGTGCTAGCAGCTTAGCAGACGAACTCGGGGTTCGGCCCTACGAGCAGTACTTC. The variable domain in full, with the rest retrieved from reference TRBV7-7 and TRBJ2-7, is GAGVSQSPRYKVTKRGQDVTLRCDPISSHATLYWYQQALGQGPEFLTYFNYEAQPDKSGLPSDRFSAERPEGSISTLTIQRTEQRDSAMYRCASSLADELGVRPYEQYFGPGTRLTVT.